This entry features one TCR beta chain sequence. The target antigen is unknown. CDR3 length: 14 amino acids. The germline CDR1 and CDR2 sequences are SGHTA and FQGNSA. V was pared by 3 bases and J by 4 bases, with 12 bases between. The second PCR ran about 6 to 11 cycles with a sample-barcoded 5' primer and J-beta primers. The template-switch adaptor was a 5' adaptor with 12 random nucleotides. It tagged each cDNA molecule. TCRdb reprocessed the 5' RACE reads via MiXCR and lists one record per CDR3 protein. The sample has hundreds of thousands of distinct CDR3 sequences; about 32% are singletons. These data are taken from a study of blood T cells in healthy people across ages. Study-level results: Any conclusive comparison of naive versus antigen-experienced cells was prevented by using unsorted PBMCs.

Approximately 9 milliliters of peripheral blood were drawn from each donor into EDTA-treated tubes. A minimum of 6 million PBMCs was isolated per sample. The source is a woman aged 80 or over in good health. The rearrangement links TRBV7-2 to TRBJ1-1; TRBD1 is a possible D gene (5 bases). The sample was blood. The CDR3 bases are TGTGCCAGCAGCTTCGGACAACTGCGCACTGAAGCTTTCTTT. Protein: CASSFGQLRTEAFF.